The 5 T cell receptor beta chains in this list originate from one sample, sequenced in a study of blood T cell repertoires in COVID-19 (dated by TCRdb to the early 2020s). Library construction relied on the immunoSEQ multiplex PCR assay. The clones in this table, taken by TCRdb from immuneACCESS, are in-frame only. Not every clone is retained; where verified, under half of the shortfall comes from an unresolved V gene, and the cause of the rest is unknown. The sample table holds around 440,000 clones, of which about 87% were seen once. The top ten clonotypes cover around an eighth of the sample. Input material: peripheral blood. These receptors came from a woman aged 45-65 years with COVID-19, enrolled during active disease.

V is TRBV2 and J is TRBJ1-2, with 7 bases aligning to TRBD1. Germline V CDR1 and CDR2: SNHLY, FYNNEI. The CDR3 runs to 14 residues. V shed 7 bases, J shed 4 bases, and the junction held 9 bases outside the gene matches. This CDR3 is CASNIRQGGYGYTF. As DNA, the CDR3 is TGTGCCAGCAACATAAGACAGGGAGGCTATGGCTACACCTTC.

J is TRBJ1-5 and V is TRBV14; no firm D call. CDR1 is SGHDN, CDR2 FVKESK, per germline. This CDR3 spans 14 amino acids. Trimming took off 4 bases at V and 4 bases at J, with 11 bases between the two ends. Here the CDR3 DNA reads TGTGCCAGCAGCCGAGGACGGGGAAATCAGCCCCAGCATTTT. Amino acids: CASSRGRGNQPQHF. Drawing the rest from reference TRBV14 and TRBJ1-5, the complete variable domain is EAGVTQFPSHSVIEKGQTVTLRCDPISGHDNLYWYRRVMGKEIKFLLHFVKESKQDESGMPNNRFLAERTGGTYSTLKVQPAELEDSGVYFCASSRGRGNQPQHFGDGTRLSIL.

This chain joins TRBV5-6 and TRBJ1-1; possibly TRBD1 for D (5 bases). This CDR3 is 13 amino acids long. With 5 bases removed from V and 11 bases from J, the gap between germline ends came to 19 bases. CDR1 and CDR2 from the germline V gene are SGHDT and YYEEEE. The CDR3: CASSYGGGLRAFF. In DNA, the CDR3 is TGTGCCAGCAGTTATGGCGGGGGTCTAAGGGCTTTCTTT.

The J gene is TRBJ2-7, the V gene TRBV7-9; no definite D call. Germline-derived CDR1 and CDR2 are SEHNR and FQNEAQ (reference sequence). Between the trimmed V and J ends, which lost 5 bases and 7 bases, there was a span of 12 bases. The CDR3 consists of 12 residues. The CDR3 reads CASSREAPEQYF. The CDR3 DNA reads TGTGCCAGCAGCCGAGAGGCGCCAGAGCAGTACTTC.

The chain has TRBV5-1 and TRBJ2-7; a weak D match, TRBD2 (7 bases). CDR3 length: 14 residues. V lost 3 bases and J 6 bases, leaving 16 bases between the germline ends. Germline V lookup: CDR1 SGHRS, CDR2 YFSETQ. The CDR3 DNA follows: TGCGCCAGCAGCTCCGGGACAAGGGAGGGCGAGCAGTACTTC. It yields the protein CASSSGTREGEQYF.